This T cell receptor beta chain was captured in a study of monozygotic twins with inflammatory bowel disease. The CDR3 has 12 residues. Germline values: CDR1 LNHNV, CDR2 YYDKDF (reference sequence). From its re-call of the 5' RACE reads, TCRdb lists each CDR3 protein once, without DNA. This repertoire includes about 330,000 distinct CDR3 sequences. The sequenced material came from blood. V and J are TRBV15 and TRBJ2-2. This clonotype originated in a human donor with ulcerative colitis or Crohn's disease, or a healthy co-twin of an affected twin (not recorded which). CDR3 protein: CATSGFFGELFF.